This TCR beta chain is drawn from a study of patients and donors after allogeneic stem cell transplantation. One entry per CDR3 protein, called by TCRdb with MiXCR from the RT-PCR reads. Among roughly 190,000 distinct CDR3 sequences listed, less than 45% were seen once. With 4 bases removed from V and 4 bases from J, the gap between germline ends came to 13 bases. The CDR3 covers 15 residues. The germline V gene encodes CDR1 SGHTA and CDR2 FQGNSA. This rearrangement joins TRBV7-2 to TRBJ2-2; D is uncertain. The origin of this receptor is a human donor who was either an allogeneic HSCT recipient or a stem cell or donor lymphocyte infusion donor (not recorded which). It is not recorded whose cells these are; they may come from a transplant donor. Sequencing used blood, either unsorted or a sorted T cell fraction (not recorded which). This CDR3 reads CASSSSSLGTGELFF. The CDR3 DNA follows: TGTGCCAGCAGCTCTTCCTCACTCGGCACCGGGGAGCTGTTTTTT.